This is a list of T cell receptor beta chains from one sample in a study of control samples from healthy donors and cancer patients. Sequencing was performed with immunoSEQ multiplex PCR; in TCRdb, only in-frame clones are kept and a portion is missing. The sample comprises 150,000 to 200,000 clones, 90% of which are singletons, and roughly 1.3% rests with the top ten. Sequencing was performed on blood. The receptors here all came from a woman between 50 and 59 years old in good health. Each CDR3 is given with its conserved first and last residue. D genes are given only for firm matches. A clone size is listed for some rows: how often the clone was seen (once, few, many), or a class if it is expanded.

NA,once,TRBJ1-6,TRBV25-1,CASSFGGAYSPLHF,TGTGCCAGCAGTTTTGGAGGGGCTTATTCACCCCTCCACTTT
TRBD2,NA,TRBJ2-1,TRBV9,CASSVGLAGPPYNEQFF,TGTGCCAGCAGCGTAGGCCTAGCGGGGCCCCCCTACAATGAGCAGTTCTTC
TRBD1,NA,TRBJ1-3,TRBV5-1,CASSEGQGKTNTIYF,TGCGCCAGCAGCGAGGGACAGGGTAAGACCAACACCATATATTTT
NA,NA,TRBJ2-7,TRBV9,CASSANTYDEQYF,TGTGCCAGCAGCGCAAACACCTACGACGAGCAGTACTTC
TRBD1,NA,TRBJ1-2,TRBV5-4,CASSIQGAPGYTF,TGTGCCAGCAGTATCCAGGGGGCGCCGGGCTACACCTTC
TRBD1,NA,TRBJ1-4,TRBV5-8,CASSFRGTGDEKLFF,TGTGCCAGCAGCTTTAGGGGGACAGGGGACGAAAAACTGTTTTTT
NA,NA,TRBJ2-7,TRBV19,CASSIAAGSGAYEQYF,TGTGCCAGTAGTATAGCCGCAGGGAGTGGGGCCTACGAGCAGTACTTC
NA,NA,TRBJ1-6,TRBV5-4,CASSPVPLGFNSPLHF,TGTGCCAGCAGCCCCGTTCCTTTGGGGTTCAATTCACCCCTCCACTTT
TRBD1,NA,TRBJ1-3,TRBV24-1,CAAQTQGNTIYF,TGTGCCGCTCAAACACAGGGGAACACCATATATTTT
NA,NA,TRBJ2-7,TRBV7-9,CASSLAGEGEVEQYF,TGTGCCAGCAGCTTAGCTGGTGAAGGAGAGGTCGAGCAGTACTTC
NA,once,TRBJ1-6,TRBV12-3/TRBV12-4,CASSLDYNSPLHF,TGTGCCAGCAGTTTAGACTATAATTCACCCCTCCACTTT
NA,NA,TRBJ1-1,TRBV6-1,CASSEASDSEAFF,TGTGCCAGCAGTGAAGCGTCGGACAGTGAAGCTTTCTTT
NA,NA,TRBJ1-2,TRBV4-3,CASSQGTGSVKTYGYTF,TGCGCCAGCAGCCAGGGAACGGGATCGGTTAAGACCTATGGCTACACCTTC
NA,NA,TRBJ2-3,TRBV9,CASRSYGQTDTQYF,TGTGCCAGCAGAAGCTATGGACAGACAGATACGCAGTATTTT
TRBD1,once,TRBJ1-2,TRBV3-1/TRBV3-2,CASSQLGQGGAFAGYTF,TGTGCCAGCAGCCAGCTCGGACAGGGAGGGGCTTTCGCCGGCTACACCTTC
TRBD2,NA,TRBJ2-3,TRBV18,CASSLGLAGGTDTQYF,TGTGCCAGCTCTCTGGGACTAGCGGGTGGTACAGATACGCAGTATTTT
NA,few,TRBJ2-1,TRBV20-1,CSARENEQFF,TGCAGTGCGAGAGAGAATGAGCAGTTCTTC